The rows below give T cell receptor beta chains drawn from one sample of a study of cytomegalovirus exposure and HLA in healthy donors. The data were produced by immunoSEQ multiplex PCR, yet TCRdb's version contains in-frame clones alone and is incomplete. The table shows about 95,000 clones, with roughly 82% occurring only once. The sequencing input was PBMCs. The receptors were sampled from a young man in good health and CMV-seropositive. The CDR3 runs from the conserved cysteine through the conserved F or W. The D gene is left open where the match is weak. Clone size is given for some rows only: seen once, a few or many times, or a class if the clone is expanded.

>TRBJ1-4|TRBV7-9|TRBD1|12|NA
CSSSLMTGAVLF
TGTTCCAGCAGCCTAATGACAGGGGCGGTTCTTTTT
>TRBJ1-2|TRBV4-1|NA|16|NA
CASSQATTAYYYGYTF
TGCGCCAGCAGCCAAGCTACGACAGCTTATTACTATGGCTACACCTTC
>TRBJ2-7|TRBV5-6|NA|14|few
CASSWDGSGYEQYF
TGTGCCAGCAGCTGGGACGGGAGTGGGTACGAGCAGTACTTC
>TRBJ2-5|TRBV9|TRBD1|14|NA
CASSVTGAAETQYF
TGTGCCAGCAGCGTAACAGGGGCGGCGGAGACCCAGTACTTC
>TRBJ2-1|TRBV7-2|NA|13|once
CASSSPGLAEQFF
TGTGCCAGCAGCTCGCCAGGACTGGCCGAGCAGTTCTTC
>TRBJ2-2|TRBV19|TRBD2|16|NA
CASTISGRGGTGELFF
TGTGCCAGTACCATTAGCGGGAGGGGCGGCACCGGGGAGCTGTTTTTT
>TRBJ1-5|TRBV11-2|NA|14|once
CASSFAGSNQPQHF
TGTGCCAGCAGCTTCGCAGGGAGCAATCAGCCCCAGCATTTT
>TRBJ1-2|TRBV4-3|NA|14|NA
CASSQGGPVYGYTF
TGCGCCAGCAGCCAAGGCGGCCCCGTCTATGGCTACACCTTC
>TRBJ2-2|TRBV11-2|NA|13|NA
CASSPRVAGELFF
TGTGCCAGCAGCCCCCGGGTGGCCGGGGAGCTGTTTTTT
>TRBJ1-2|TRBV18|NA|13|NA
CASSPGQNYGYTF
TGTGCCAGCTCACCAGGGCAGAACTATGGCTACACCTTC
>TRBJ1-3|TRBV4-3|TRBD1|16|few
CASSQDETGSGNTIYF
TGCGCCAGCAGCCAAGATGAGACAGGGAGCGGAAACACCATATATTTT
>TRBJ2-2|TRBV5-1|NA|16|NA
CASSLNGAGVAGELFF
TGCGCCAGCAGCTTGAATGGTGCAGGGGTGGCCGGGGAGCTGTTTTTT
>TRBJ1-5|TRBV30|NA|13|NA
CAWSVQSNQPQHF
TGTGCCTGGAGTGTACAGAGCAATCAGCCCCAGCATTTT
>TRBJ2-1|TRBV7-2|TRBD2|15|NA
CASRLLAGDYNEQFF
TGTGCCAGCCGCCTACTAGCGGGAGATTACAATGAGCAGTTCTTC
>TRBJ2-1|TRBV4-3|TRBD2|16|few
CASSPRTSGNYNEQFF
TGCGCCAGCAGCCCCCGAACTAGCGGGAACTACAATGAGCAGTTCTTC
>TRBJ2-3|TRBV4-2|TRBD2|17|NA
CASSHPPPSGSQDTQYF
TGTGCCAGCAGCCACCCCCCCCCTAGCGGGAGCCAAGATACGCAGTATTTT
>TRBJ2-1|TRBV15|NA|15|NA
CASSEYRSLYNEQFF
TGTGCCAGCTCCGAGTATCGGTCCTTATACAATGAGCAGTTCTTC
>TRBJ2-1|TRBV6-5|NA|13|once
CASSYSTGHEQFF
TGTGCCAGCAGTTACTCCACAGGGCATGAGCAGTTCTTC
>TRBJ1-2|TRBV29-1|TRBD1|14|NA
CSVGGQGADYGYTF
TGCAGCGTCGGGGGACAGGGGGCTGACTATGGCTACACCTTC
>TRBJ1-5|TRBV27|NA|15|few
CASSLGGGYDQPQHF
TGTGCCAGCAGTTTAGGGGGAGGGTACGATCAGCCCCAGCATTTT
>TRBJ1-2|TRBV6-5|NA|12|once
CAIREGYDGYTF
TGTGCCATACGCGAGGGTTATGATGGCTACACCTTC
>TRBJ1-1|TRBV18|NA|14|NA
CASSPGAASLEAFF
TGTGCCAGCTCACCGGGCGCAGCATCGCTTGAAGCTTTCTTT
>TRBJ2-7|TRBV27|NA|16|NA
CASSRYTSLLAYEQYF
TGTGCCAGCAGTCGCTATACTAGCTTGCTTGCCTACGAGCAGTACTTC
>TRBJ1-1|TRBV28|NA|17|NA
CASIPPPEQGEDTEAFF
TGTGCCAGCATCCCCCCCCCTGAACAGGGCGAGGACACTGAAGCTTTCTTT
>TRBJ2-1|TRBV7-2|NA|13|NA
CAIRPGSYNEQFF
TGTGCCATCAGGCCCGGCTCCTACAATGAGCAGTTCTTC
>TRBJ2-3|TRBV6-1|TRBD2|14|NA
CATSGTRSTDTQYF
TGTGCCACCTCCGGGACTAGGAGCACAGATACGCAGTATTTT
>TRBJ2-3|TRBV20-1|NA|11|NA
CSALVGDTQYF
TGCAGTGCTCTGGTCGGGGATACGCAGTATTTT
>TRBJ2-1|TRBV5-1|TRBD2|15|NA
CASSLGGGEGNEQFF
TGCGCCAGCAGCTTGGGTGGCGGGGAGGGCAATGAGCAGTTCTTC
>TRBJ1-1|TRBV28|NA|13|NA
CASSLEPNTEAFF
TGTGCCAGCAGTTTGGAGCCGAACACTGAAGCTTTCTTT
>TRBJ2-7|TRBV14|NA|14|NA
CASSQLGTNYEQYF
TGTGCCAGCAGCCAACTTGGGACAAACTACGAGCAGTACTTC
>TRBJ2-6|TRBV18|TRBD1|18|few
CASSPPGTGAAGANVLTF
TGTGCCAGCTCACCTCCCGGGACAGGGGCAGCTGGGGCCAACGTCCTGACTTTC
>TRBJ1-4|TRBV28|TRBD1|15|NA
CASSLRGQGGEKLFF
TGTGCCAGCAGTTTAAGGGGACAGGGAGGGGAAAAACTGTTTTTT
>TRBJ2-7|TRBV28|NA|11|NA
CASSGHYEQYF
TGTGCCAGCAGTGGGCACTACGAGCAGTACTTC
>TRBJ1-1|TRBV7-8|NA|14|few
CASSLDTGSSEAFF
TGTGCCAGCAGCTTAGATACAGGTTCCTCTGAAGCTTTCTTT
>TRBJ1-2|TRBV28|NA|16|NA
CASRGGGGSKGYGYTF
TGTGCCAGCAGGGGGGGTGGGGGGAGTAAGGGGTATGGCTACACCTTC
>TRBJ1-2|TRBV7-8|TRBD1|13|few
CASGRDRRYGYTF
TGTGCCAGCGGCCGGGACAGGAGGTATGGCTACACCTTC
>TRBJ2-7|TRBV5-1|TRBD1|14|NA
CASSEGQGGYEQYF
TGCGCCAGCAGTGAGGGACAGGGAGGATACGAGCAGTACTTC
>TRBJ2-1|TRBV2|NA|16|once
CASSELDGSSYNEQFF
TGTGCCAGCAGTGAACTCGACGGGAGCTCCTACAATGAGCAGTTCTTC